Sequencing of this TCR beta chain was carried out in a study of cytomegalovirus exposure and HLA in healthy donors. Notes on the study in general: Segments of the TCR beta V type were, in most cases, productive about 90% or about 30% of the time in an earlier analysis. Exclusion as indistinguishable affected some V segments, including TRBV6-2 and TRBV6-3. Fewer than 20,000 TCR beta sequences were associated with HLA alleles at 0.05 false discovery rate in a later analysis.

Researchers ran the PCR with 60 Vbeta and 13 Jbeta primers. Clones were sequenced by immunoSEQ multiplex PCR, and TCRdb holds only the in-frame ones, with some missing. The sample contains 150,000 to 200,000 clones, roughly 80% of which appear only once. Worth noting for this clone: Its antigen is not identified.

Germline V gene lookup returns CDR1 MDHEN and CDR2 SYDVKM. V dropped 11 bases and J dropped 6; count of bases not matched to a gene: 12. The CDR3 covers 13 residues. Sequenced material: PBMCs. This receptor was taken from a young woman in good health and CMV-seronegative. The chain has TRBV28 and TRBJ2-7; 8 bases match TRBD1. The CDR3 coding sequence is TGTGCCCATAATACGGCAGGGGGCGGCGAGCAGTACTTC. Its translation is CAHNTAGGGEQYF. The whole variable domain, remainder taken from reference TRBV28 and TRBJ2-7, is DVKVTQSSRYLVKRTGEKVFLECVQDMDHENMFWYRQDPGLGLRLIYFSYDVKMKEKGDIPEGYSVSREKKERFSLILESASTNQTSMYLCAHNTAGGGEQYFGPGTRLTVT.